The T cell receptor (beta chain) under discussion was sequenced for a study of TIL therapy for anti-PD-1-resistant metastatic lung cancer. Notes on the study in general: The cohort had more treatment-naive, never-smoker and oncogene-addicted patients than typical.

This CDR3 region has 17 residues. Germline loops: CDR1 MGHRA, CDR2 YSYEKL. The ends were cut back, 4 bases at V and 2 bases at J, with 21 bases in the middle. As concerns this clone: Its antigen is not known.

This was the immunoSEQ v3 assay. Produced via immunoSEQ multiplex PCR; TCRdb's table is partial and in-frame only. Among about 59,000 clones listed, 70% to 90% were seen once. Time point noted: pre-treatment sample, taken before nivolumab and TIL therapy. Material: blood, obtained at baseline. The clonotype originates from a person between 25 and 79 years old with non-small cell lung cancer. The chain employs TRBV4-1 and TRBJ2-7; no clear D. CDR3: CASSPLPRLVAAYEQYF. The CDR3 region has the DNA TGCGCCAGCAGCCCCCTCCCGCGGCTTGTTGCCGCCTACGAGCAGTACTTC.